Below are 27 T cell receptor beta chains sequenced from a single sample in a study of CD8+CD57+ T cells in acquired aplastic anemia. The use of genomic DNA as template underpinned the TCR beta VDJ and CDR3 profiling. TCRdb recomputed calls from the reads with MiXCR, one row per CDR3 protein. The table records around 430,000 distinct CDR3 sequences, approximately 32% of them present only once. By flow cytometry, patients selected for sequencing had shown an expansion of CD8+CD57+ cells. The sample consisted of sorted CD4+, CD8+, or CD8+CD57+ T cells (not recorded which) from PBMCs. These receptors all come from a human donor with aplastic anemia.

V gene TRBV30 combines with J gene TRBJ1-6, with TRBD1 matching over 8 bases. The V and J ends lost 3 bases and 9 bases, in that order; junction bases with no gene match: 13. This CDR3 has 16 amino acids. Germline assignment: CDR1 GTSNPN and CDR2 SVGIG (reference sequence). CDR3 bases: TGTGCCTGGAGGAAACCTCGGACAGGGACGGGTTCACCCCTCCACTTT. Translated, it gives CAWRKPRTGTGSPLHF.

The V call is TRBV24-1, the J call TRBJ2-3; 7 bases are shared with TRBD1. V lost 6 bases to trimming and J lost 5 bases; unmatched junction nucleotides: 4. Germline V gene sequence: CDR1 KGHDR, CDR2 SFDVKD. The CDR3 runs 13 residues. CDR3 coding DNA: TGTGCCACCAGTTTAAGGGGGCAAGATACGCAGTATTTT. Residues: CATSLRGQDTQYF.

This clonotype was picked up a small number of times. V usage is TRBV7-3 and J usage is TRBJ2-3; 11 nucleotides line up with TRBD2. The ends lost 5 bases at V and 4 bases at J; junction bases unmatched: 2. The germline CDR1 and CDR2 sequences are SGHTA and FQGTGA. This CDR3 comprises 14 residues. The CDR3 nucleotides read TGTGCCAGCAGCCCTAGCGGGGGGCCAGATACGCAGTATTTT. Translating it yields CASSPSGGPDTQYF.

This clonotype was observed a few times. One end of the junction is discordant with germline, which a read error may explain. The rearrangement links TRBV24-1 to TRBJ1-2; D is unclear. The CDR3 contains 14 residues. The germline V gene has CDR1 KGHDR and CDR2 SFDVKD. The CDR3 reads CASSLSRRDYGYTF. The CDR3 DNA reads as TGTGCCAGCAGTTTATCTCGGCGGGACTATGGCTACACCTTC.

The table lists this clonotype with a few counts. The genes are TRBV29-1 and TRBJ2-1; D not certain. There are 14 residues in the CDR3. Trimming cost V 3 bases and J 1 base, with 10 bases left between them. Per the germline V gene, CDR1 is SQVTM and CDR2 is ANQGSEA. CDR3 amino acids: CSVEGVGSYNEQFF. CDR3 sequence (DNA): TGCAGCGTTGAGGGCGTCGGTTCCTACAATGAGCAGTTCTTC.

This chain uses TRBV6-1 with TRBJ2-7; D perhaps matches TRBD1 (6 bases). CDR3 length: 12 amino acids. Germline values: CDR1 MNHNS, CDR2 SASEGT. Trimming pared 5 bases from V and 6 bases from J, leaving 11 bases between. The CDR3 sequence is CASSLQGVEQYF. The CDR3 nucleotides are TGTGCCAGCAGTTTACAGGGAGTCGAGCAGTACTTC.

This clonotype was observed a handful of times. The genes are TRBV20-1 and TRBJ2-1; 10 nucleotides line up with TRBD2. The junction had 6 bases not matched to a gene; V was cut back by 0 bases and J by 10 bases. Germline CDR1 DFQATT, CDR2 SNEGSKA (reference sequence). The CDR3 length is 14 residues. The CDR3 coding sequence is TGCAGTGCTAGAGATCTTGAACTAGCGGGAGAGCAGTTCTTC. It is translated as CSARDLELAGEQFF.

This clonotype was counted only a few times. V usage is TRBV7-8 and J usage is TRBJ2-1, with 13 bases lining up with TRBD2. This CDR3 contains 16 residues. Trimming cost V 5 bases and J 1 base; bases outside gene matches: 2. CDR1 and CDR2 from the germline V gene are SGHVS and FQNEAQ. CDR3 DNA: TGTGCCAGCAGCCCGACTAGCGGGAGGTCCTACAATGAGCAGTTCTTC. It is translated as CASSPTSGRSYNEQFF.

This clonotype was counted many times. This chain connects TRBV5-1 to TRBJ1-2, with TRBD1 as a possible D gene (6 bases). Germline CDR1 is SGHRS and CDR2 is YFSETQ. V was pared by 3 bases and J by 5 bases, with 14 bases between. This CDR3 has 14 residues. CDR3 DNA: TGCGCCAGCAGCTCCCAACCGCAGGGGTATGGCTACACCTTC. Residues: CASSSQPQGYGYTF.

The CDR3 sequence is CASSLSGLRQPETQYF. CDR3 in DNA: TGTGCCAGCAGCCTGTCCGGTTTAAGACAGCCGGAGACCCAGTACTTC. The rearrangement uses TRBV7-7 and TRBJ2-5; tentatively, D is TRBD1 (5 bases). Trimming pared 5 bases from V and 5 bases from J, leaving 21 bases between. Germline V gene lookup returns CDR1 SSHAT and CDR2 FNYEAQ (reference sequence). CDR3 length equals 16 residues.

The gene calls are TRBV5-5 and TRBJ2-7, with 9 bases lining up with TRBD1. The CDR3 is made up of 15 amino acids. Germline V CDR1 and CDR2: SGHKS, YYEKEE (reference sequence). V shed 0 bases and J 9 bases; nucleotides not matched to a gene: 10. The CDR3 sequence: CASSLEPDRGSGQYF. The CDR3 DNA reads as TGTGCCAGCAGCTTGGAGCCGGACAGGGGATCCGGGCAGTACTTC.

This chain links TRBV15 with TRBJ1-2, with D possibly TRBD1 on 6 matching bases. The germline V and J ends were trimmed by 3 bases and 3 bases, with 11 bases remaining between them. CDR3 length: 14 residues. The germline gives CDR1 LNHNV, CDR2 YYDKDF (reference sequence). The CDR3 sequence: CATSRGGADYGYTF. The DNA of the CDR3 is TGTGCCACCAGCAGGGGGGGGGCAGACTATGGCTACACCTTC.

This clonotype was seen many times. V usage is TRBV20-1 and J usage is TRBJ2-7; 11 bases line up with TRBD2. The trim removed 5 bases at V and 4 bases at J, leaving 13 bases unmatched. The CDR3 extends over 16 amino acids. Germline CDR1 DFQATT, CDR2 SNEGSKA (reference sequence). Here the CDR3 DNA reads TGCAGTGCTGGGCTAGCGGGGGGAAGTTTGAGTTACGAGCAGTACTTC. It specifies CSAGLAGGSLSYEQYF.

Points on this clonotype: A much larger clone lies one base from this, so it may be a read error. CDR3: CASSLFRYGHTF. The CDR3 nucleotides are TGTGCCAGCAGTTTATTCCGGTATGGCCACACCTTC. The V and J genes are TRBV12-3 or TRBV12-4 and TRBJ1-2, with D hard to call. This CDR3 contains 12 residues.

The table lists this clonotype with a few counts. This chain's CDR3 is CASHPGHITDTQYF. Here the CDR3 DNA reads TGCGCCAGCCACCCGGGACATATCACAGATACGCAGTATTTT. V usage is TRBV5-1 and J usage is TRBJ2-3; D may be TRBD1 (6 bases). V was shortened by 7 bases and J by 2 bases, with 14 bases between the two germline ends. Germline values: CDR1 SGHRS, CDR2 YFSETQ. The CDR3 extends over 14 amino acids.

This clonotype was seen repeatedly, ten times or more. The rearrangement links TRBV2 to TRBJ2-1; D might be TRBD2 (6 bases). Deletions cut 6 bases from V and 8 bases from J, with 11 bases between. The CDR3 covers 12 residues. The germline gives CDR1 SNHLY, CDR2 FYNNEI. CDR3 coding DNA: TGTGCCAGCAGGGTACTAGCATATGAGCAGTTCTTC. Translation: CASRVLAYEQFF.

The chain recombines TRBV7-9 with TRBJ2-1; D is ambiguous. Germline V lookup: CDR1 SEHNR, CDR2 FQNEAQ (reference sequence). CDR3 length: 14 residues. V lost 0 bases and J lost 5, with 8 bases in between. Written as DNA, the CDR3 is TGTGCCAGCAGCTTAGCAGTCTTTCACAATGAGCAGTTCTTC. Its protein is CASSLAVFHNEQFF.

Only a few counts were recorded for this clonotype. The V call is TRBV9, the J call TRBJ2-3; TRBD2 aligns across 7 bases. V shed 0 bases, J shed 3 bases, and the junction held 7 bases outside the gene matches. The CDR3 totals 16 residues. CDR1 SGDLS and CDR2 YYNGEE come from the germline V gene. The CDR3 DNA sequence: TGTGCCAGCAGCGTAGCGATTGAGGGACTAACAGATACGCAGTATTTT. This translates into CASSVAIEGLTDTQYF.

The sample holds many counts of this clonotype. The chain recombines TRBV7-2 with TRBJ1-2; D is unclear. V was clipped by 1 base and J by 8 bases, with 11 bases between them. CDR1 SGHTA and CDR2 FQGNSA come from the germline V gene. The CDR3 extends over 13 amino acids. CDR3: CASSLGGKLGYTF. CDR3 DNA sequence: TGTGCCAGCAGCTTAGGGGGTAAACTAGGCTACACCTTC. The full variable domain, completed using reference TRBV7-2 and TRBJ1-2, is GAGVSQSPSNKVTEKGKDVELRCDPISGHTALYWYRQSLGQGLEFLIYFQGNSAPDKSGLPSDRFSAERTGGSVSTLTIQRTQQEDSAVYLCASSLGGKLGYTFGSGTRLTVV.

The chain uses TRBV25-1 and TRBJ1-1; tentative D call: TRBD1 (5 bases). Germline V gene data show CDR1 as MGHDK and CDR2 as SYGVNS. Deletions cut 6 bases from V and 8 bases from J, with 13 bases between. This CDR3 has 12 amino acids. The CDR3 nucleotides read TGTGCCAGCAGGGGAAGGGGTGAAGAAGCTTTCTTT. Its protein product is CASRGRGEEAFF.

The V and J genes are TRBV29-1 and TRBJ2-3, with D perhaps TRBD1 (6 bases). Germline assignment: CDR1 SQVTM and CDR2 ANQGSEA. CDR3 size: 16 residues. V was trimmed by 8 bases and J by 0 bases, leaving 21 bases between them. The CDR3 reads CSSRSPRGTSTDTQYF. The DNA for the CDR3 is TGCAGCTCCCGATCCCCCAGGGGCACTAGCACAGATACGCAGTATTTT.

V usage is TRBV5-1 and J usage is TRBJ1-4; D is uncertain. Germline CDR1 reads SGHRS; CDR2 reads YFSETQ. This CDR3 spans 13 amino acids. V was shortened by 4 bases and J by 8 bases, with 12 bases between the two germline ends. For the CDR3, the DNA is TGCGCCAGCAGCGCGGCGACGGCAGAAAAACTGTTTTTT. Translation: CASSAATAEKLFF.

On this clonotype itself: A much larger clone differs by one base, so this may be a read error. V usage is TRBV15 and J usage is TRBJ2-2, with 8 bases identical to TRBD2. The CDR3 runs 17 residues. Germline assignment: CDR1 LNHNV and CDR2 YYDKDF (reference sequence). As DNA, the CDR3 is TGTGCCACCAGCAGAGATCGAGCGGGGGTCTCCACCGAGGAGCTGTTTTTT. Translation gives CATSRDRAGVSTEELFF.

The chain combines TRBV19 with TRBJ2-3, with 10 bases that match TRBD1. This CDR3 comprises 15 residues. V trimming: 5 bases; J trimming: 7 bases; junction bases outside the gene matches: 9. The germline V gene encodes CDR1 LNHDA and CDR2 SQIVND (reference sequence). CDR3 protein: CASSPGGQGKYTQYF. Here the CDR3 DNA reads TGTGCCAGTAGTCCGGGGGGACAGGGGAAATATACGCAGTATTTT. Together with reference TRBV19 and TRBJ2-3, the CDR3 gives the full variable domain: DGGITQSPKYLFRKEGQNVTLSCEQNLNHDAMYWYRQDPGQGLRLIYYSQIVNDFQKGDIAEGYSVSREKKESFPLTVTSAQKNPTAFYLCASSPGGQGKYTQYFGPGTRLTVL.

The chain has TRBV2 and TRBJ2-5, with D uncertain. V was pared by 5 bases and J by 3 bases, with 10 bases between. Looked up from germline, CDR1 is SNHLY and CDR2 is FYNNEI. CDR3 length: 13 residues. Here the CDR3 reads CASSYSKEETQYF. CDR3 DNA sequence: TGTGCCAGCAGTTACTCTAAGGAAGAGACCCAGTACTTC.

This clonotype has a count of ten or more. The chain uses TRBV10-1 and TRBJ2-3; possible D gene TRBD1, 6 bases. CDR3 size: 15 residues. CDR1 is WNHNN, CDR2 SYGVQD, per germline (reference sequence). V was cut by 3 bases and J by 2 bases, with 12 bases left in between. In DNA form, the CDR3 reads TGCGCCAGCAGTGAAATAAGGGGGAACACAGATACGCAGTATTTT. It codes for CASSEIRGNTDTQYF.

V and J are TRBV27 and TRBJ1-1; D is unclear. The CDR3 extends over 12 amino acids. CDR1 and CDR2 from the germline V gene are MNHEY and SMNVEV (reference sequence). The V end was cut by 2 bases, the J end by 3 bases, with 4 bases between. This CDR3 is CASSLQDTEAFF. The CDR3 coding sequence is TGTGCCAGCAGTTTACAGGACACTGAAGCTTTCTTT.